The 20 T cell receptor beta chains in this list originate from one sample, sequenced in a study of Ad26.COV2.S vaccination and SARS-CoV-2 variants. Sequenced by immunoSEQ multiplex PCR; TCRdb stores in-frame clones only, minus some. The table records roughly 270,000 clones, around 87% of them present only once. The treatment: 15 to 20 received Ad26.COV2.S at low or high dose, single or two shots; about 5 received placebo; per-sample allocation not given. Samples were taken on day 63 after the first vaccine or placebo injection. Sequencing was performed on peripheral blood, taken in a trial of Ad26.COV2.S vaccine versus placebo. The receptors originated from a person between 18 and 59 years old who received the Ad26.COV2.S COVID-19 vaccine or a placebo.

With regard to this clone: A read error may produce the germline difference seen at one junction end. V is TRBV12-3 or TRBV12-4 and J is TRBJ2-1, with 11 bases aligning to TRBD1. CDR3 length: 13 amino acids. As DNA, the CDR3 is TGTGCCAGCAGTTTCGAGGGGACAGGGGGACTGCTCTTC. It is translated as CASSFEGTGGLLF.

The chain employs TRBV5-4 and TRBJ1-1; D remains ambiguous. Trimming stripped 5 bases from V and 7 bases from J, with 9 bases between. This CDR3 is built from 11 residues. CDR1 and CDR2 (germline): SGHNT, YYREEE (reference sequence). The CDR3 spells CASRARDEAFF. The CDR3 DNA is TGTGCCAGCAGGGCGAGGGATGAAGCTTTCTTT.

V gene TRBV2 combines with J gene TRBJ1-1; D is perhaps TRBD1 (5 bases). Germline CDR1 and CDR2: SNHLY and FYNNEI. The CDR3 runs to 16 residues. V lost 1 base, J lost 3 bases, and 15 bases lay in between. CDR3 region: CASSEVQTALHTEAFF. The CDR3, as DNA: TGTGCCAGCAGTGAAGTCCAGACAGCACTCCACACTGAAGCTTTCTTT.

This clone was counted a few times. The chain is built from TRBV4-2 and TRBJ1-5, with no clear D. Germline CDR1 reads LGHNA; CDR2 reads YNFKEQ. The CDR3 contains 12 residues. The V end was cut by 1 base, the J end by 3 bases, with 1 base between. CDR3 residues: CASSQANQPQHF. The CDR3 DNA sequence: TGTGCCAGCAGCCAAGCCAATCAGCCCCAGCATTTT.

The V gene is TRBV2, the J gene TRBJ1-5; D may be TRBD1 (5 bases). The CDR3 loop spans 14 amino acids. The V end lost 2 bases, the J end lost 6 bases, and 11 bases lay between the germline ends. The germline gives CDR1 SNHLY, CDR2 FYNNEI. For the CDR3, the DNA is TGTGCCAGCAGTGAACGGGGCGCAGGTCAGCCCCAGCATTTT. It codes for CASSERGAGQPQHF.

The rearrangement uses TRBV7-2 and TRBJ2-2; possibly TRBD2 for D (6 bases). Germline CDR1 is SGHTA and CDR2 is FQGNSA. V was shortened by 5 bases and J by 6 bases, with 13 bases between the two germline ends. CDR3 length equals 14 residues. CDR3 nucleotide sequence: TGTGCCAGCAGCCGTTTTAGCGGTCCCGGGGAGCTGTTTTTT. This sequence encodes CASSRFSGPGELFF.

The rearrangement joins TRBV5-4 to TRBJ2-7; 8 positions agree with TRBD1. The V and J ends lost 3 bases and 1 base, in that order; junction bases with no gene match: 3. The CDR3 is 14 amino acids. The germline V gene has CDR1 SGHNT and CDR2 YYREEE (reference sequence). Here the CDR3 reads CASSSGTGSYEQYF. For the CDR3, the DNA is TGTGCCAGCAGCTCCGGGACAGGATCCTACGAGCAGTACTTC.

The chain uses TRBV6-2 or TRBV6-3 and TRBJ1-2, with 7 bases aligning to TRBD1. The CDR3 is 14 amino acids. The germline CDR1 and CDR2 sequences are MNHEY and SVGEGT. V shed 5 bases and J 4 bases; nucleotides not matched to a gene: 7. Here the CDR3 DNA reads TGTGCCAGCAGTAACGAGGACAGGCCCTATGGCTACACCTTC. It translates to CASSNEDRPYGYTF.

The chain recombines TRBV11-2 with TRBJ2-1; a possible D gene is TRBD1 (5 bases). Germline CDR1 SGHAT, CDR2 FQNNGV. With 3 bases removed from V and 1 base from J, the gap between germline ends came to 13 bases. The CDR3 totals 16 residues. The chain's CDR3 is CASSFVRAGSYNEQFF. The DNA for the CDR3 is TGTGCCAGCAGCTTCGTTCGGGCAGGGTCCTACAATGAGCAGTTCTTC. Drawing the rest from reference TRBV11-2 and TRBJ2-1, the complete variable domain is EAGVAQSPRYKIIEKRQSVAFWCNPISGHATLYWYQQILGQGPKLLIQFQNNGVVDDSQLPKDRFSAERLKGVDSTLKIQPAKLEDSAVYLCASSFVRAGSYNEQFFGPGTRLTVL.

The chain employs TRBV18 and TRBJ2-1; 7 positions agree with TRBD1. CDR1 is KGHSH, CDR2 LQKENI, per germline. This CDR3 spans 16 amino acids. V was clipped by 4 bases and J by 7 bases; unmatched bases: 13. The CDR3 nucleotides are TGTGCCAGCTCACTTCAACAGGGGTATCGGGATAATGAGCAGTTCTTC. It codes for CASSLQQGYRDNEQFF.

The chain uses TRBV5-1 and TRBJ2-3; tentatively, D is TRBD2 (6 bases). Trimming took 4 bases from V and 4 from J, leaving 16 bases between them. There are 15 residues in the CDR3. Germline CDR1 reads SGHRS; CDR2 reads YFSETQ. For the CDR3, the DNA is TGCGCCAGCAGCAAGCCGGGGGAGCTGGCAGATACGCAGTATTTT. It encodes CASSKPGELADTQYF.

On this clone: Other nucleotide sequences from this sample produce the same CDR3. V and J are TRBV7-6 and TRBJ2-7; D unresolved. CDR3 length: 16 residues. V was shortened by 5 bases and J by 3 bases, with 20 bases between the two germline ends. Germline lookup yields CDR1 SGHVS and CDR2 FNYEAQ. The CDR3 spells CASSPPPPGKFYEQYF. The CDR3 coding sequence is TGTGCCAGCAGCCCGCCGCCGCCAGGCAAGTTCTACGAGCAGTACTTC.

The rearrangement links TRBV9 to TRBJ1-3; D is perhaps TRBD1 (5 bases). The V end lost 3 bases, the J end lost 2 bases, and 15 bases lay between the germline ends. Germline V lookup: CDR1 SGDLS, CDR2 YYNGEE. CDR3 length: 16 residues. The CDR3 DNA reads TGTGCCAGCAGCGCGGACTCCGGGGGAGCTGGAAACACCATATATTTT. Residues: CASSADSGGAGNTIYF. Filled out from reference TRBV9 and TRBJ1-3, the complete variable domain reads DSGVTQTPKHLITATGQRVTLRCSPRSGDLSVYWYQQSLDQGLQFLIQYYNGEERAKGNILERFSAQQFPDLHSELNLSSLELGDSALYFCASSADSGGAGNTIYFGEGSWLTVV.

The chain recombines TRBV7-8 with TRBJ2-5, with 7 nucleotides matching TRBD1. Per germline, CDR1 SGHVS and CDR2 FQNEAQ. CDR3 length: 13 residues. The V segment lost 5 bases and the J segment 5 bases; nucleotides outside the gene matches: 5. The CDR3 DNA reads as TGTGCCAGCAGCCGTGACAGGGAGGAGACCCAGTACTTC. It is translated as CASSRDREETQYF.

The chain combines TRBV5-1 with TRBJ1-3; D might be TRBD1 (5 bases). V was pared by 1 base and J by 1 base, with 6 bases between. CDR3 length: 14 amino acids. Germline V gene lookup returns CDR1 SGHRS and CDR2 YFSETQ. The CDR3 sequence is CASSLRGSGNTIYF. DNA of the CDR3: TGCGCCAGCAGCTTGAGGGGATCTGGAAACACCATATATTTT.

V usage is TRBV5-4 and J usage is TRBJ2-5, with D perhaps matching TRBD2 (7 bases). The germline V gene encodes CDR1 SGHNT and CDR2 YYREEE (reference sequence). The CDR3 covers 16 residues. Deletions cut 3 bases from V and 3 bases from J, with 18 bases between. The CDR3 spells CASSSRIGGPEETQYF. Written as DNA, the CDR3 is TGTGCCAGCAGCTCCAGGATCGGGGGGCCGGAAGAGACCCAGTACTTC.

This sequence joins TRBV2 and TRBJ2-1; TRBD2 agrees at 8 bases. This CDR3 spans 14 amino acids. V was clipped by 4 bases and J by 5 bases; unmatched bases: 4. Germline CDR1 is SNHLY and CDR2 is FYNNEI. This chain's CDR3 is CASSAGTRDNEQFF. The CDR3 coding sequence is TGTGCCAGCAGTGCCGGGACTAGAGACAATGAGCAGTTCTTC.

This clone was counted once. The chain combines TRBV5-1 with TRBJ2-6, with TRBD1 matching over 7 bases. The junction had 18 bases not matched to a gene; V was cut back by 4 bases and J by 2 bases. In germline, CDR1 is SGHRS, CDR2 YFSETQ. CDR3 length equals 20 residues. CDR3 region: CASSRNLKLTGVTGANVLTF. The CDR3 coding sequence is TGCGCCAGCAGCCGAAACCTCAAGCTAACAGGGGTCACTGGGGCCAACGTCCTGACTTTC.

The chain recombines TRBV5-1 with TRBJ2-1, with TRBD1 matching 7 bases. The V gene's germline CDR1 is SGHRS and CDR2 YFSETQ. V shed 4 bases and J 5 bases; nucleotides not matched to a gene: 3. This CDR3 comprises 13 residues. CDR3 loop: CASSSGTDNEQFF. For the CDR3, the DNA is TGCGCCAGCAGCAGTGGGACAGACAATGAGCAGTTCTTC.

The DNA of the CDR3 is TGTGCCAGTACAGGACACCAAAATCAGCCCCAGCATTTT. As protein: CASTGHQNQPQHF. This chain joins TRBV19 and TRBJ1-5; possibly TRBD1 for D (5 bases). CDR1 and CDR2 from the germline V gene are LNHDA and SQIVND (reference sequence). The CDR3 consists of 13 residues. V lost 7 bases and J 4 bases, leaving 11 bases between the germline ends.